These T cell receptor beta chains were read from a single sample in a study of blood T cell repertoires in COVID-19. Assay used: immunoSEQ multiplex PCR; TCRdb lists only in-frame clones, some missing. The sample records about 160,000 clones, approximately 87% being singletons. Sequenced: peripheral blood. The receptor set was obtained from a woman aged 70-85 years with acute or convalescent COVID-19. Both conserved end residues are part of each CDR3. D genes are given only for firm matches. Not every row has a clone size; where given, it reads once, few, many or a size class.

>TRBV27|NA|TRBD1|TRBJ1-4
CASSLGQGTNEKLFF
TGTGCCAGCAGTCTTGGACAGGGTACTAATGAAAAACTGTTTTTT
>TRBV19|few|NA|TRBJ1-3
CASRRDTNSGNTIYF
TGTGCCAGTAGAAGGGACACCAACTCTGGAAACACCATATATTTT
>TRBV27|NA|NA|TRBJ1-2
CASSTTLRAAYYGYTF
TGTGCCAGCAGTACCACCCTCAGGGCGGCCTACTATGGCTACACCTTC
>TRBV9|once|NA|TRBJ2-1
CASSEGQLTNEQFF
TGTGCCAGCAGCGAAGGACAGCTTACCAATGAGCAGTTCTTC
>TRBV7-8|NA|TRBD2|TRBJ2-7
CASSLVASGNYEQYF
TGTGCCAGCAGCTTAGTGGCTAGCGGGAACTACGAGCAGTACTTC
>TRBV10-2|NA|NA|TRBJ1-6
CASMAGYSPLHF
TGCGCCAGCATGGCAGGGTACTCACCCCTCCACTTT
>TRBV29-1|NA|TRBD1|TRBJ1-1
CSVGGQGNTEAFF
TGCAGCGTTGGGGGACAGGGGAACACTGAAGCTTTCTTT
>TRBV6-2/TRBV6-3|NA|TRBD1|TRBJ1-5
CASSYSGGSNQPQHF
TGTGCCAGCAGTTACTCAGGGGGCAGCAATCAGCCCCAGCATTTT
>TRBV6-5|NA|NA|TRBJ2-1
CASSYPGGEQFF
TGTGCCAGCAGTTACCCGGGTGGGGAGCAGTTCTTC
>TRBV5-4|NA|TRBD1|TRBJ2-1
CASSWGDRDGYNEQFF
TGTGCCAGCAGCTGGGGGGACAGGGACGGATACAATGAGCAGTTCTTC
>TRBV11-2|once|NA|TRBJ2-7
CASSLVIYEQYF
TGTGCCAGCAGCTTAGTCATCTACGAGCAGTACTTC
>TRBV7-2|few|TRBD1|TRBJ1-2
CASSLGTGGSYGYTF
TGTGCCAGCAGCTTAGGGACAGGGGGCAGCTATGGCTACACCTTC
>TRBV6-6|few|TRBD1|TRBJ2-2
CASSRKGTGGTGELFF
TGTGCCAGCAGTCGAAAAGGGACAGGGGGCACCGGGGAGCTGTTTTTT
>TRBV30|NA|NA|TRBJ2-1
CAWRPGAYNEQFF
TGTGCCTGGAGACCAGGGGCCTACAATGAGCAGTTCTTC
>TRBV28|NA|TRBD2|TRBJ2-7
CASSLRSGKSYEQYF
TGTGCCAGCAGTTTACGTAGCGGGAAATCCTACGAGCAGTACTTC
>TRBV7-9|once|TRBD2|TRBJ2-7
CASSWTSGRAVGSYEQYF
TGTGCCAGCAGCTGGACTAGCGGGAGGGCCGTGGGTTCCTACGAGCAGTACTTC
>TRBV15|NA|TRBD1|TRBJ2-3
CATSRTGTGVTDTQYF
TGTGCCACCAGCAGAACCGGGACAGGGGTTACAGATACGCAGTATTTT
>TRBV18|NA|TRBD1|TRBJ1-5
CASSPGQGGANQPQHF
TGTGCCAGCTCACCAGGACAGGGGGGGGCCAATCAGCCCCAGCATTTT